This TCR beta chain was documented in a study of molecular identifiers for immune sequencing clone quantification. Study conclusions and caveats: Reportedly, one cell's Jurkat TCR RNA was detected within 1,100,000 naive CD8 cells.

The CDR3 is 14 residues long. The ends were cut back, 5 bases at V and 4 bases at J, with 13 bases in the middle. The V gene's germline CDR1 is MNHEY and CDR2 SVGAGI. A note on this clonotype: Antigen: not known.

TCRdb analysed the PCR reads with MiXCR anew, one entry per CDR3 protein. This repertoire shows about 100,000 distinct CDR3 sequences, roughly a third found once; its top ten account for approximately 4%. Sequenced sample: naive CD8+ T cells from blood, with Jurkat cell RNA spiked in. Sample subset: FACS-sorted CD8+CD4-CCR7+CD45RA+ naive T cells. The chain has TRBV6-5 and TRBJ2-3, with no clear D. The receptor's source is a human donor in good health. Some libraries in this study had Jurkat cell RNA spiked in. CDR3 in amino acids: CASSPSGGADTQYF. Here the CDR3 DNA reads TGTGCCAGCAGTCCCTCGGGTGGGGCAGATACGCAGTATTTT.